Listed here are 20 T cell receptor beta chains from one sample, sequenced in a study of cytomegalovirus exposure and HLA in healthy donors. The PCR made use of 60 Vbeta and 13 Jbeta primers. Repertoires were generated with immunoSEQ multiplex PCR, while TCRdb's copy carries only in-frame clones and drops some. The sample records 150,000 to 200,000 clones, around 82% being singletons. Sequenced sample: PBMCs. These receptors were taken from a boy younger than 18 in good health and CMV-seronegative.

This sequence joins TRBV7-2 and TRBJ1-5; the D gene is possibly TRBD1 (5 bases). The CDR3 spans 14 residues. The V gene's germline CDR1 is SGHTA and CDR2 FQGNSA. Trimming left V 2 bases short and J 6 bases short, with 11 bases between. CDR3 DNA sequence: TGTGCCAGCAGCTTAATCTCGGGGGGTCAGCCCCAGCATTTT. Protein product: CASSLISGGQPQHF.

Points on this clone: Other DNA sequences in this specimen translate into the identical CDR3. The chain couples TRBV7-3 to TRBJ1-1, with no clear D. This CDR3 comprises 13 residues. CDR1 and CDR2 from the germline V gene are SGHTA and FQGTGA. V was cut by 4 bases and J by 1 base, with 7 bases left in between. In DNA form, the CDR3 reads TGTGCCAGCAGCTCCACGGGGAACACTGAAGCTTTCTTT. Its translation is CASSSTGNTEAFF. The whole variable domain, filled in from reference TRBV7-3 and TRBJ1-1, reads GAGVSQTPSNKVTEKGKYVELRCDPISGHTALYWYRQSLGQGPEFLIYFQGTGAADDSGLPNDRFFAVRPEGSVSTLKIQRTERGDSAVYLCASSSTGNTEAFFGQGTRLTVV.

This chain connects TRBV9 to TRBJ2-1; 10 bases align to TRBD2. V lost 3 bases to trimming and J lost 2 bases; unmatched junction nucleotides: 2. CDR1 and CDR2 (germline): SGDLS, YYNGEE. The CDR3 contains 15 residues. CDR3 region: CASSATSGAYNEQFF. The DNA for the CDR3 is TGTGCCAGCAGCGCAACTAGCGGGGCCTACAATGAGCAGTTCTTC. Filled out from reference TRBV9 and TRBJ2-1, the complete variable domain reads DSGVTQTPKHLITATGQRVTLRCSPRSGDLSVYWYQQSLDQGLQFLIQYYNGEERAKGNILERFSAQQFPDLHSELNLSSLELGDSALYFCASSATSGAYNEQFFGPGTRLTVL.

The chain combines TRBV9 with TRBJ2-1; 7 bases match TRBD2. The CDR3 covers 14 residues. Germline V gives CDR1 SGDLS, CDR2 YYNGEE. After removal of 0 bases from V and 4 bases from J, the junction contained 1 base not matched to a gene. In DNA form, the CDR3 reads TGTGCCAGCAGCGTAGGGGAGGGGTACAATGAGCAGTTCTTC. It is translated as CASSVGEGYNEQFF.

The chain uses TRBV9 and TRBJ2-1; the match to TRBD2 covers 7 bases. The V gene's germline CDR1 is SGDLS and CDR2 YYNGEE. The CDR3 sequence is 16 residues long. J was trimmed by 0 bases and V by 4 bases; bases with no gene match: 7. CDR3 protein: CASSSGLDFSYNEQFF. The DNA for the CDR3 is TGTGCCAGCAGCTCCGGACTAGACTTCTCCTACAATGAGCAGTTCTTC.

The CDR3 coding sequence is TGTGCCAGCAGGAAGGGGAGGGACACTGAAGCTTTCTTT. It specifies CASRKGRDTEAFF. The J gene is TRBJ1-1, the V gene TRBV6-4; D may be TRBD1 (5 bases). Germline CDR1 reads MRHNA; CDR2 reads SNTAGT. The CDR3 sequence is 13 residues long. The V and J ends lost 6 bases and 3 bases respectively, with 11 bases between them.

The chain links TRBV7-7 to TRBJ2-1; TRBD2 aligns across 7 bases. The CDR3 has 12 residues. Per the germline V gene, CDR1 is SSHAT and CDR2 is FNYEAQ (reference sequence). The CDR3 region is CASGPGEGEQFF. The CDR3 DNA reads as TGTGCTAGCGGGCCCGGGGAGGGAGAGCAGTTCTTC.

The genes are TRBV2 and TRBJ2-1; D is possibly TRBD2 (7 bases). This CDR3 spans 17 amino acids. Germline V gene lookup returns CDR1 SNHLY and CDR2 FYNNEI. The V end was cut by 4 bases, the J end by 4 bases, with 20 bases between. The CDR3 DNA reads TGTGCCAGCAGTGCTGAGGGAGGGACATCACCGTACAATGAGCAGTTCTTC. It is translated as CASSAEGGTSPYNEQFF.

CDR3 DNA sequence: TGCGCCAGCAGTCCCGGGACTGGTTTACAAGATACGCAGTATTTT. It codes for CASSPGTGLQDTQYF. V is TRBV10-1 and J is TRBJ2-3; maybe TRBD2 (6 bases). The V gene lost 5 bases and the J gene lost 5 bases, with 17 bases spanning the gap. CDR1 and CDR2 from the germline V gene are WNHNN and SYGVQD (reference sequence). The CDR3 consists of 15 residues.

The chain uses TRBV7-9 and TRBJ2-7, with 9 bases matching TRBD2. The germline gives CDR1 SEHNR, CDR2 FQNEAQ (reference sequence). Trimming at V came to 5 bases and at J to 3 bases, leaving 14 bases not matched to a gene. The CDR3 runs to 17 residues. Written as DNA, the CDR3 is TGTGCCAGCAGCCCCCGGGGGAGCGGGGGGTCCGGCTACGAGCAGTACTTC. This translates into CASSPRGSGGSGYEQYF.

The CDR3 region has the DNA TGTGCCAGCAGTTCCTCCGAGGAGCCCTGGCCTGGGGCCAACGTCCTGACTTTC. Translation: CASSSSEEPWPGANVLTF. This sequence joins TRBV27 and TRBJ2-6; no definite D call. Trimming cost V 4 bases and J 2 bases, with 18 bases left between them. This CDR3 has 18 residues. The germline V gene has CDR1 MNHEY and CDR2 SMNVEV (reference sequence).

This clone has just one count. V is TRBV2 and J is TRBJ1-2, with 8 bases that match TRBD1. The CDR3 sequence is 16 residues long. V lost 8 bases to trimming and J lost 1 base; unmatched junction nucleotides: 12. The germline V gene has CDR1 SNHLY and CDR2 FYNNEI. Here the CDR3 reads CASPGTGNFGNYGYTF. CDR3 coding DNA: TGTGCCAGCCCCGGGACAGGAAACTTCGGTAACTATGGCTACACCTTC. Using reference TRBV2 and TRBJ1-2 for the parts outside the CDR3, the full variable domain is EPEVTQTPSHQVTQMGQEVILRCVPISNHLYFYWYRQILGQKVEFLVSFYNNEISEKSEIFDDQFSVERPDGSNFTLKIRSTKLEDSAMYFCASPGTGNFGNYGYTFGSGTRLTVV.

The sample holds one count of this clone. The J gene is TRBJ2-5, the V gene TRBV9; 7 nucleotides line up with TRBD1. CDR1 SGDLS and CDR2 YYNGEE come from the germline V gene. V gave up 3 bases and J gave up 1 base; unmatched junction bases: 12. This CDR3 has 17 residues. DNA of the CDR3: TGTGCCAGCAGCGGCGGGTTGGAGACAGGGAGCCAAGAGACCCAGTACTTC. The encoded protein is CASSGGLETGSQETQYF.

This chain links TRBV4-1 with TRBJ2-7; 8 bases match TRBD1. The trim removed 1 base at V and 4 bases at J, leaving 12 bases unmatched. Germline V CDR1 and CDR2: MGHRA, YSYEKL. CDR3 size: 17 residues. DNA of the CDR3: TGCGCCAGCAGCCAAGGAAAAAGGACAGGGTCGGAATACGAGCAGTACTTC. This translates into CASSQGKRTGSEYEQYF.

As to this clone: Other DNA sequences within the sample encode an identical CDR3. CDR3 DNA: TGTGCCAGCAGTCGAGCCTCAGGGAGGATGGTCAATCAGCCCCAGCATTTT. It encodes CASSRASGRMVNQPQHF. The chain links TRBV27 to TRBJ1-5; possibly TRBD1 for D (5 bases). The CDR3 loop spans 17 amino acids. Between the trimmed V and J ends, which lost 5 bases and 3 bases, there was a span of 20 bases. Germline V lookup: CDR1 MNHEY, CDR2 SMNVEV (reference sequence).

This clone was found many times. This chain uses TRBV5-1 with TRBJ2-2, with D possibly being TRBD1 (5 bases). The CDR3 is 15 residues long. Germline CDR1 SGHRS, CDR2 YFSETQ. V was cut by 1 base and J by 6 bases, with 13 bases left in between. Here the CDR3 DNA reads TGCGCCAGCAGCTTGTGGCAGGGTAATGCCGGGGAGCTGTTTTTT. It specifies CASSLWQGNAGELFF.

V and J are TRBV4-1 and TRBJ2-1; 10 positions match TRBD1. Germline V CDR1 and CDR2: MGHRA, YSYEKL. The CDR3 sequence is 14 residues long. V lost 6 bases and J lost 5; bases outside the gene matches: 4. The CDR3 DNA is TGCGCCAGCAGTTGGGGGACAGGGGACAATGAGCAGTTCTTC. Translating it yields CASSWGTGDNEQFF.

The count of this clone is one. The chain couples TRBV2 to TRBJ2-3; the D gene is possibly TRBD1 (6 bases). This CDR3 is built from 13 residues. In germline, CDR1 is SNHLY, CDR2 FYNNEI. Trimming cost V 6 bases and J 7 bases, with 14 bases left between them. CDR3 nucleotides: TGTGCCAGCAGAGCCGGGACATCTAATACGCAGTATTTT. It yields the protein CASRAGTSNTQYF.

The chain employs TRBV14 and TRBJ2-3; 7 bases fit TRBD1. The V gene end was trimmed by 0 bases and the J gene end by 5 bases; junction bases not matched to a gene: 8. The CDR3 contains 16 residues. The germline V gene has CDR1 SGHDN and CDR2 FVKESK. CDR3 loop: CASSQDAGGRKDTQYF. In nucleotides, the CDR3 is TGTGCCAGCAGCCAAGATGCAGGGGGTCGTAAAGATACGCAGTATTTT. The entire variable domain, with the rest obtained from reference TRBV14 and TRBJ2-3, is as follows: EAGVTQFPSHSVIEKGQTVTLRCDPISGHDNLYWYRRVMGKEIKFLLHFVKESKQDESGMPNNRFLAERTGGTYSTLKVQPAELEDSGVYFCASSQDAGGRKDTQYFGPGTRLTVL.

J is TRBJ2-3 and V is TRBV6-4, with a weak D call TRBD1 (5 bases). V was shortened by 3 bases and J by 3 bases, with 7 bases between the two germline ends. The CDR3 extends over 13 amino acids. Germline V lookup: CDR1 MRHNA, CDR2 SNTAGT. The CDR3: CASSEKGTDTQYF. The CDR3 coding sequence is TGTGCCAGCAGTGAAAAGGGGACAGATACGCAGTATTTT.